The entry below describes one T cell receptor beta chain. Its cognate antigen is unknown. CDR1 and CDR2 from the germline V gene are SGDLS and YYNGEE. This CDR3 is built from 14 residues. Trimming took 4 bases from V and 0 from J, leaving 8 bases between them. This specimen comes from a study of beta chain features in type 1 diabetes. Every isolated RNA sample was fully reverse transcribed, so sequencing captured expressed TCRB transcripts. TCRdb's copy holds only in-frame clones and misses some; the assay was immunoSEQ multiplex PCR. The repertoire holds 400,000 or so clones, with over 9.5% as singletons. Findings and caveats of the study: Any PCR bias toward short templates would affect both groups alike. Patients' naive, central memory and Treg TCRB repertoires seemed closer to one another than those of healthy donors. All four CD4+ subsets of Type 1 diabetes patients contained TCRB CDR3s that were moderately but significantly shorter.

Source material: naive CD4+ T cells from blood. The V and J genes are TRBV9 and TRBJ2-1; D ambiguous. This TCR came from a woman aged 18 to 35 with type 1 diabetes. As DNA, the CDR3 is TGTGCCAGCAGCCAACTGAGCTCCTACAATGAGCAGTTCTTC. Protein: CASSQLSSYNEQFF.